These 21 T cell receptor beta chains were sequenced from one sample in a study of control samples from healthy donors and cancer patients. Using immunoSEQ multiplex PCR, the repertoire was profiled, and TCRdb retains in-frame clones only, with some absent. The data show more than 85,000 clones, approximately 90% seen once. Sequencing was performed on blood. Every receptor here comes from a woman between 45 and 60 years old in good health.

This chain uses TRBV30 with TRBJ1-2; TRBD1 is a possible D gene (6 bases). The V end was cut by 5 bases, the J end by 4 bases, with 14 bases between. CDR1 GTSNPN and CDR2 SVGIG come from the germline V gene (reference sequence). This CDR3 has 13 residues. CDR3 region: CAWELGAGYGYTF. CDR3 coding DNA: TGTGCCTGGGAGCTGGGGGCAGGCTATGGCTACACCTTC. Filled out from reference TRBV30 and TRBJ1-2, the complete variable domain reads SQTIHQWPATLVQPVGSPLSLECTVEGTSNPNLYWYRQAAGRGLQLLFYSVGIGQISSEVPQNLSASRPQDRQFILSSKKLLLSDSGFYLCAWELGAGYGYTFGSGTRLTVV.

The rearrangement links TRBV19 to TRBJ2-1, with 10 bases matching TRBD2. Per the germline V gene, CDR1 is LNHDA and CDR2 is SQIVND (reference sequence). The CDR3 has 15 residues. With 6 bases clipped from V and 10 bases from J, the junction kept 12 bases outside the gene matches. CDR3 nucleotides: TGTGCCAGTAGGGGAGGACTAGCGGAACCGACGGAGCAGTTCTTC. As protein: CASRGGLAEPTEQFF.

The V gene is TRBV5-4, the J gene TRBJ1-3; maybe TRBD1 (6 bases). The CDR3 sequence is 15 residues long. Trimming pared 1 base from V and 4 bases from J, leaving 12 bases between. Germline V gene data show CDR1 as SGHNT and CDR2 as YYREEE (reference sequence). CDR3 protein: CASSLYPGEGNTIYF. CDR3 sequence (DNA): TGTGCCAGCAGCTTGTACCCAGGGGAAGGAAACACCATATATTTT.

This rearrangement joins TRBV19 to TRBJ1-3; no firm D call. Germline V CDR1 and CDR2: LNHDA, SQIVND (reference sequence). The germline V and J ends were trimmed by 6 bases and 4 bases, with 19 bases remaining between them. This CDR3 is built from 16 residues. CDR3 region: CASSIPLGPSGNTIYF. CDR3 sequence (DNA): TGTGCCAGTAGCATACCCCTCGGCCCGTCAGGAAACACCATATATTTT.

The table lists this clone with a few counts. One junction end disagrees with the germline gene, perhaps due to a read error. The V and J genes are TRBV7-3 and TRBJ1-1; 9 nucleotides agree with TRBD1. Germline V gives CDR1 SGHTA, CDR2 FQGTGA. This CDR3 has 15 residues. CDR3 bases: TGTGCCAGCAGCTTAAAGAGGACAGGGGACACCGAAGCTTTCTTT. Protein product: CASSLKRTGDTEAFF.

The gene calls are TRBV5-1 and TRBJ1-2; a possible D gene is TRBD1 (5 bases). With 0 bases removed from V and 2 bases from J, the gap between germline ends came to 14 bases. The CDR3 runs 16 residues. The germline V gene has CDR1 SGHRS and CDR2 YFSETQ. The CDR3 DNA is TGCGCCAGCAGCTTGGTGCAGGGAACCCCAAACTATGGCTACACCTTC. Its protein is CASSLVQGTPNYGYTF. Full variable domain (missing parts from reference TRBV5-1 and TRBJ1-2): KAGVTQTPRYLIKTRGQQVTLSCSPISGHRSVSWYQQTPGQGLQFLFEYFSETQRNKGNFPGRFSGRQFSNSRSEMNVSTLELGDSALYLCASSLVQGTPNYGYTFGSGTRLTVV.

V and J are TRBV3-1 (or the pseudogene TRBV3-2) and TRBJ2-5; D not resolved. The CDR3 loop spans 12 amino acids. Germline V gives CDR1 LGHDT, CDR2 YNNKEL (reference sequence). V gave up 8 bases and J gave up 7 bases, with 14 bases separating them. The CDR3 loop reads CASSYSGGTQYF. CDR3 sequence (DNA): TGTGCCAGCTCATACTCGGGTGGGACCCAGTACTTC.

CDR3 region: CSASSGRGLGNQPQHF. The CDR3 DNA reads TGCAGTGCTAGTTCGGGCAGGGGGCTTGGCAATCAGCCCCAGCATTTT. The rearrangement links TRBV20-1 to TRBJ1-5, with 8 bases that match TRBD1. The V gene's germline CDR1 is DFQATT and CDR2 SNEGSKA (reference sequence). This CDR3 is built from 16 residues. V was clipped by 3 bases and J by 2 bases; unmatched bases: 9.

V usage is TRBV18 and J usage is TRBJ2-7; 13 nucleotides match TRBD2. The CDR3 runs 16 residues. Germline V lookup: CDR1 KGHSH, CDR2 LQKENI. V shed 4 bases and J 5 bases; nucleotides not matched to a gene: 8. CDR3: CASSLTSGGTSDEQYF. The CDR3 coding sequence is TGTGCCAGCTCACTGACTAGCGGGGGGACCAGTGACGAGCAGTACTTC.

This chain uses TRBV15 with TRBJ1-5; D unresolved. CDR1 is LNHNV, CDR2 YYDKDF, per germline (reference sequence). Trimming shortened V by 0 bases and J by 0 bases, and 3 bases separated the two germline ends. The length of the CDR3 is 14 residues. CDR3 bases: TGTGCCACCAGCAGAGATGGTAGCAATCAGCCCCAGCATTTT. Translation gives CATSRDGSNQPQHF. The entire variable domain, with the rest obtained from reference TRBV15 and TRBJ1-5, is as follows: DAMVIQNPRYQVTQFGKPVTLSCSQTLNHNVMYWYQQKSSQAPKLLFHYYDKDFNNEADTPDNFQSRRPNTSFCFLDIRSPGLGDTAMYLCATSRDGSNQPQHFGDGTRLSIL.

The rearrangement joins TRBV15 to TRBJ2-3; 8 bases align to TRBD2. The junction had 12 bases not matched to a gene; V was cut back by 7 bases and J by 6 bases. CDR1 LNHNV and CDR2 YYDKDF come from the germline V gene (reference sequence). There are 15 residues in the CDR3. CDR3 in amino acids: CATMLERGILDTQYF. CDR3 nucleotides: TGTGCCACCATGTTGGAGCGGGGGATCCTCGATACGCAGTATTTT. The full variable domain, completed using reference TRBV15 and TRBJ2-3, is DAMVIQNPRYQVTQFGKPVTLSCSQTLNHNVMYWYQQKSSQAPKLLFHYYDKDFNNEADTPDNFQSRRPNTSFCFLDIRSPGLGDTAMYLCATMLERGILDTQYFGPGTRLTVL.

The chain is built from TRBV9 and TRBJ1-3; 9 bases map to TRBD1. The germline V gene encodes CDR1 SGDLS and CDR2 YYNGEE. The length of the CDR3 is 17 residues. The ends lost 4 bases at V and 0 bases at J; junction bases unmatched: 8. The DNA of the CDR3 is TGTGCCAGCAGCTCAAGCGGACAGGGGCTCTCTGGAAACACCATATATTTT. Amino acids: CASSSSGQGLSGNTIYF.

The chain uses TRBV5-8 and TRBJ1-1; D is unresolved. The CDR3 covers 13 residues. V was shortened by 5 bases and J by 11 bases, with 19 bases between the two germline ends. Looked up from germline, CDR1 is SGHTS and CDR2 is YDEGEE. The CDR3 sequence: CASSRDRGRMAFF. The CDR3 DNA follows: TGTGCCAGCAGTCGGGATCGGGGTAGGATGGCTTTCTTT. Full variable domain (outside the CDR3, taken from reference TRBV5-8 and TRBJ1-1): EAGVTQSPTHLIKTRGQQATLRCSPISGHTSVYWYQQALGLGLQFLLWYDEGEERNRGNFPPRFSGRQFPNYSSELNVNALELEDSALYLCASSRDRGRMAFFGQGTRLTVV.

The chain has TRBV5-4 and TRBJ2-1; 10 bases agree with TRBD1. Germline lookup yields CDR1 SGHNT and CDR2 YYREEE (reference sequence). Trimming cost V 3 bases and J 9 bases; bases outside gene matches: 9. CDR3 size: 15 residues. As DNA, the CDR3 is TGTGCCAGCAGCTCGACCGGGACAGGGGATACTGAGCAGTTCTTC. This translates into CASSSTGTGDTEQFF.

The CDR3, as DNA: TGTGCCAGCTCACCAGAAGGGCTGAACACTGAAGCTTTCTTT. Its translation: CASSPEGLNTEAFF. The rearrangement links TRBV18 to TRBJ1-1; no reliable D call. Trimming removed 2 bases at V and 0 bases at J, with 7 bases between. This CDR3 is built from 14 residues. Germline CDR1 reads KGHSH; CDR2 reads LQKENI.

Note on this clone: At the DNA level, this CDR3 is encoded by other sequences in the same sample as well. The V gene is TRBV4-1, the J gene TRBJ2-1; D is ambiguous. Trimming cost V 1 base and J 7 bases, with 5 bases left between them. Germline V CDR1 and CDR2: MGHRA, YSYEKL. There are 12 residues in the CDR3. The CDR3 region has the DNA TGCGCCAGCAGCCAAGTTGGTAATGAGCAGTTCTTC. Protein product: CASSQVGNEQFF.

V and J are TRBV6-5 and TRBJ1-6; TRBD1 matches at 8 bases. The CDR3 covers 14 residues. Germline CDR1 is MNHEY and CDR2 is SVGAGI. J gave up 8 bases and V 6 bases, and 6 bases lay outside the gene matches. The CDR3 bases are TGTGCCAGCAGACCCGGACAGGGATATTCACCCCTCCACTTT. This codes for CASRPGQGYSPLHF.

This clone was seen a single time. This sequence joins TRBV7-2 and TRBJ2-5, with D unresolved. Germline loops: CDR1 SGHTA, CDR2 FQGNSA. Deletions cut 5 bases from V and 3 bases from J, with 19 bases between. The CDR3 is 16 amino acids. CDR3 sequence (DNA): TGTGCCAGCAGCCCTCCCACATGGGGTATGAAAGAGACCCAGTACTTC. Translation gives CASSPPTWGMKETQYF.

This clone has a single count. The chain is built from TRBV9 and TRBJ1-5; D call uncertain. Germline V lookup: CDR1 SGDLS, CDR2 YYNGEE. The CDR3 contains 19 residues. V lost 3 bases to trimming and J lost 0 bases, with 22 bases between them. The CDR3 is CASSESYPEQPLSNQPQHF. The CDR3 DNA reads as TGTGCCAGCAGCGAGAGCTACCCTGAACAGCCACTTAGCAATCAGCCCCAGCATTTT.

The V and J genes are TRBV18 and TRBJ1-1; D call uncertain. V was shortened by 5 bases and J by 1 base, with 8 bases between the two germline ends. Germline lookup yields CDR1 KGHSH and CDR2 LQKENI. The CDR3 has 13 residues. The CDR3 sequence: CASSILPNTEAFF. The DNA for the CDR3 is TGTGCCAGCTCAATATTACCGAACACTGAAGCTTTCTTT.

The V call is TRBV11-2, the J call TRBJ2-7, with 11 bases identical to TRBD2. With V trimmed by 5 bases and J by 1 base, 4 bases remained unmatched. From germline, CDR1 is SGHAT and CDR2 FQNNGV. The CDR3 is 15 amino acids. The CDR3 bases are TGTGCCAGCAGCGTAGCTAGCGGGGGGTCCTACGAGCAGTACTTC. Amino acids: CASSVASGGSYEQYF.